The entry below gives a single TCR beta chain sequence along with its context. The record originates from a study of cytomegalovirus exposure and HLA in healthy donors. Use of 60 Vbeta and 13 Jbeta primers characterized the PCR. Sequencing used immunoSEQ multiplex PCR; TCRdb keeps in-frame clones, though not all of them. Altogether 150,000 to 200,000 clones are present, roughly 77% being singletons, with the ten largest covering around 1.4%. Trimming cost V 6 bases and J 5 bases; bases outside gene matches: 7. The CDR3 length is 14 residues. Germline V lookup: CDR1 SGHAT, CDR2 FQNNGV. The origin of this receptor is a woman aged 45-59 years in good health and CMV-seronegative. The source material was PBMCs. The chain combines TRBV11-2 with TRBJ2-7; 10 bases align to TRBD1. DNA for the CDR3: TGTGCCAGCAGGGTCCTGACAGGGGGCGACGAGCAGTACTTC. It encodes CASRVLTGGDEQYF.